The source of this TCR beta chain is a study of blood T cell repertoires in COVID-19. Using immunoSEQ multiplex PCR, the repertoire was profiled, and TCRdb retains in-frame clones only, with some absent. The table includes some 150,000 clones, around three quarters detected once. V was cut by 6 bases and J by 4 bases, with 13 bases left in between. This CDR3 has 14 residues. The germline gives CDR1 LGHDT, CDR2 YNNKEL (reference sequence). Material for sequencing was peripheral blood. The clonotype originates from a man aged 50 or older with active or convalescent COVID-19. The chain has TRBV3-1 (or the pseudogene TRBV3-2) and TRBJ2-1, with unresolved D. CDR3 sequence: CASSSFGDYNEQFF. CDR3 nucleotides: TGTGCCAGCAGTTCCTTCGGAGATTACAATGAGCAGTTCTTC.